This T cell receptor beta chain was identified during a study of shared clonotypes between healthy human individuals. CD45RO-negative CD8 cells positively selected for CCR7 made up the naive population, which excluded terminally differentiated effector memory CD45RA+ cells. The germline V and J ends were trimmed by 5 bases and 4 bases, with 17 bases remaining between them. Germline lookup yields CDR1 SGHTA and CDR2 FQGTGA. The CDR3 sequence is 16 residues long. Measured with immunoSEQ multiplex PCR; TCRdb has only the in-frame clones, and not every one. Altogether over 2 million clones are present, just under 95% being singletons, with the ten largest covering 0.9% to 1.4%.

The rearrangement joins TRBV7-3 to TRBJ2-2, with D perhaps matching TRBD1 or TRBD2 (6 bases each). This receptor was taken from a man aged 18-30 years in good health. The specimen sequenced was naive CD8+ T cells sorted from blood. CDR3 sequence (DNA): TGTGCCAGCAGCCCTCACCCGGGGGCGGGCACCGGGGAGCTGTTTTTT. Translating gives CASSPHPGAGTGELFF.